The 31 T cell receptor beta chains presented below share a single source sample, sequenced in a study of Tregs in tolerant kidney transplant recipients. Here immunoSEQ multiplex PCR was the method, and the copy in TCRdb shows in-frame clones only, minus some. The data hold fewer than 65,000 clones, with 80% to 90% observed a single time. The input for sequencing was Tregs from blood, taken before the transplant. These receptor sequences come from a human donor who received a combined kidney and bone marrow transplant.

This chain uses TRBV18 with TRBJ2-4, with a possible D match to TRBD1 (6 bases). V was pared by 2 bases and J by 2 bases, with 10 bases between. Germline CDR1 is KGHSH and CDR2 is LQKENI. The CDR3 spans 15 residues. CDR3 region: CASSPGGATKNIQYF. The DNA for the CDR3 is TGTGCCAGCTCACCAGGGGGCGCAACCAAAAACATTCAGTACTTC.

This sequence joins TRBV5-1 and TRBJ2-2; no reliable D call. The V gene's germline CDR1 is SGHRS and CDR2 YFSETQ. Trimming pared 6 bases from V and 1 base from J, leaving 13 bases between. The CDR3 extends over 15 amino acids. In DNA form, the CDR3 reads TGCGCCAGCAAACTAACTGGGGAGAACACCGGGGAGCTGTTTTTT. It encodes CASKLTGENTGELFF.

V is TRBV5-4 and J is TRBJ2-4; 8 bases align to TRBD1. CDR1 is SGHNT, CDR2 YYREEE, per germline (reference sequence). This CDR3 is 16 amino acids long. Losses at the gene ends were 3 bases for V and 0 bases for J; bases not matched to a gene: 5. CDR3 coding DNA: TGTGCCAGCAGCTCGACAGGGGTAGTAGCCAAAAACATTCAGTACTTC. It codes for CASSSTGVVAKNIQYF.

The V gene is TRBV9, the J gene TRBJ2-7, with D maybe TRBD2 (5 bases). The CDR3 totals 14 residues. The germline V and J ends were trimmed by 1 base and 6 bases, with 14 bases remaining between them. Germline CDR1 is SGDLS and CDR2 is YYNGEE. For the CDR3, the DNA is TGTGCCAGCAGCGTAAGCGGCGTTGTGGGCGAGCAGTACTTC. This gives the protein CASSVSGVVGEQYF.

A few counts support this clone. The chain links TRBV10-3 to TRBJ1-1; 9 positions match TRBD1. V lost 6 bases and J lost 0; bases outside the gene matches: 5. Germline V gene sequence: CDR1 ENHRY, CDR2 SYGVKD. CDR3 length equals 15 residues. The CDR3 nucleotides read TGTGCCATCAGGGAGGGACAGGGAATGAACACTGAAGCTTTCTTT. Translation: CAIREGQGMNTEAFF.

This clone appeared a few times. CDR3 residues: CASSQGTHQPQHF. Written as DNA, the CDR3 is TGCGCCAGCAGCCAAGGCACCCATCAGCCCCAGCATTTT. The rearrangement uses TRBV4-1 and TRBJ1-5; D gene ambiguous. The CDR3 sequence is 13 residues long. Looked up from germline, CDR1 is MGHRA and CDR2 is YSYEKL. V was pared by 1 base and J by 5 bases, with 6 bases between.

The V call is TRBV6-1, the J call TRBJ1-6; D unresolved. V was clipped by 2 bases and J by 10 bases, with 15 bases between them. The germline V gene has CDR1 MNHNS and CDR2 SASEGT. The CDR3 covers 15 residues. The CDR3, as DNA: TGTGCCAGCAGTGAATTAGAGGGAACGGGCTCACCCCTCCACTTT. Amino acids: CASSELEGTGSPLHF.

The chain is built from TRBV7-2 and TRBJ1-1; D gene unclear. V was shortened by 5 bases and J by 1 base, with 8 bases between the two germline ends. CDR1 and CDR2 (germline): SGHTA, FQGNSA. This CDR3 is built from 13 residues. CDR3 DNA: TGTGCCAGCAGCCCCTCTCCGAACACTGAAGCTTTCTTT. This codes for CASSPSPNTEAFF.

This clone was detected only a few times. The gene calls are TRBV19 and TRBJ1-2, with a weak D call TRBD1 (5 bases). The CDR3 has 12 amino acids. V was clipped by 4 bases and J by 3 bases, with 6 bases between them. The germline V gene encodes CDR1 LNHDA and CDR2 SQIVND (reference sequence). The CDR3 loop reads CASSRGDYGYTF. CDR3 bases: TGTGCCAGTAGTAGGGGGGACTATGGCTACACCTTC.

CDR3 sequence: CASSFRTGAKYNEQFF. CDR3 nucleotides: TGCGCCAGCAGCTTCCGGACAGGGGCGAAATACAATGAGCAGTTCTTC. V and J are TRBV5-1 and TRBJ2-1; TRBD1 agrees at 9 bases. The CDR3 runs to 16 residues. V gave up 2 bases and J gave up 4 bases; unmatched junction bases: 7. Germline V lookup: CDR1 SGHRS, CDR2 YFSETQ.

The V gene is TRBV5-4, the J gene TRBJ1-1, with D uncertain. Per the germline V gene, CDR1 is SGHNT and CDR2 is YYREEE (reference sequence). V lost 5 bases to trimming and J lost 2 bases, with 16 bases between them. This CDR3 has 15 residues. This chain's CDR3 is CASRIGVFPNTEAFF. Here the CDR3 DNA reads TGTGCCAGCAGGATCGGGGTTTTCCCTAACACTGAAGCTTTCTTT.

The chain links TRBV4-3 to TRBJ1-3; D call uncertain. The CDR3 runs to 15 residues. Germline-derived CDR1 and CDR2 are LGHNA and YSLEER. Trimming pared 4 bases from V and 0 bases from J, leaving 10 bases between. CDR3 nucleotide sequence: TGCGCCAGCAGCCTGGGGTTGGACTCTGGAAACACCATATATTTT. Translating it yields CASSLGLDSGNTIYF.

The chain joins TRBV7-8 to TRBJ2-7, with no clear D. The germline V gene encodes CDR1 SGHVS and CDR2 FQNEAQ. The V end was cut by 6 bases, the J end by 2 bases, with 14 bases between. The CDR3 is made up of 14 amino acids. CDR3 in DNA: TGTGCCAGCAGGTCCCCCGGGTCCCCCTACGAGCAGTACTTC. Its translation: CASRSPGSPYEQYF.

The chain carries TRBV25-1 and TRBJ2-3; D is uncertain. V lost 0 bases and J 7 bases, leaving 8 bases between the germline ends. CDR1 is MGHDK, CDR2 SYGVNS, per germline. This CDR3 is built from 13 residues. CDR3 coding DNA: TGTGCCAGCAGTGAATACAATCCCCATACGCAGTATTTT. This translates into CASSEYNPHTQYF.

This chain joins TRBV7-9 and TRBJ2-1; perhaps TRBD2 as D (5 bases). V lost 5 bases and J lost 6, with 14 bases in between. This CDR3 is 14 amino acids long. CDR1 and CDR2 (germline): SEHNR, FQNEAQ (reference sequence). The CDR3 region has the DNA TGTGCCAGCAGCCCGCGGGCGCAGTTCAATGAGCAGTTCTTC. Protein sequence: CASSPRAQFNEQFF.

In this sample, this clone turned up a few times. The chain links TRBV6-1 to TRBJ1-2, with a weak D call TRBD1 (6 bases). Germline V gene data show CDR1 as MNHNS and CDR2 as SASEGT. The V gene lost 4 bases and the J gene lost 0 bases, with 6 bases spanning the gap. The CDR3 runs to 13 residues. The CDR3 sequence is CASSGTANYGYTF. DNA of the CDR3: TGTGCCAGCAGTGGGACAGCTAACTATGGCTACACCTTC.

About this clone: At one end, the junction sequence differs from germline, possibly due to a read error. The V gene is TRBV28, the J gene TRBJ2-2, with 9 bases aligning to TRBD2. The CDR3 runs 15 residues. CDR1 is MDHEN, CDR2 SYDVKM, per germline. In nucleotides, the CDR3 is TGTGCCAGCAATTTAGCGGGAGCGGGCACCGGGGAGCTGTTTTTT. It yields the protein CASNLAGAGTGELFF.

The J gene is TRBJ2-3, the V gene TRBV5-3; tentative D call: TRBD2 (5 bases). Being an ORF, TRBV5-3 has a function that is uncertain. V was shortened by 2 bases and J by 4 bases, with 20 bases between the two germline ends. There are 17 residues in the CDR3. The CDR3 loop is CARSFLLRAKASDTQYF. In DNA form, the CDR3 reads TGTGCCAGAAGCTTCTTACTGAGGGCTAAAGCTTCAGATACGCAGTATTTT.

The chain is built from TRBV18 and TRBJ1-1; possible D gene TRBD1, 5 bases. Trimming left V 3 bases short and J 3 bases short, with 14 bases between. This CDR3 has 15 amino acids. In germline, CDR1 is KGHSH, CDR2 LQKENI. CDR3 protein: CASSPFRGEDTEAFF. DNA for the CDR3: TGTGCCAGCTCACCGTTCCGGGGCGAGGACACTGAAGCTTTCTTT.

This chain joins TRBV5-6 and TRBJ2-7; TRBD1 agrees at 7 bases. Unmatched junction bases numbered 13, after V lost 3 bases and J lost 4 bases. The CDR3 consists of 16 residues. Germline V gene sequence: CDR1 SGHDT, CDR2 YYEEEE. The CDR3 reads CASSYDSGTVIYEQYF. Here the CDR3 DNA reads TGTGCCAGCAGCTACGACTCCGGGACAGTTATTTACGAGCAGTACTTC.

The CDR3 DNA is TGTGCCAGCAGCTTATCGAGGACTAGCGGAACGGATACGCAGTATTTT. Residues: CASSLSRTSGTDTQYF. The chain recombines TRBV7-8 with TRBJ2-3, with TRBD2 matching over 10 bases. The CDR3 is made up of 16 amino acids. With 2 bases clipped from V and 6 bases from J, the junction kept 8 bases outside the gene matches. Germline assignment: CDR1 SGHVS and CDR2 FQNEAQ.

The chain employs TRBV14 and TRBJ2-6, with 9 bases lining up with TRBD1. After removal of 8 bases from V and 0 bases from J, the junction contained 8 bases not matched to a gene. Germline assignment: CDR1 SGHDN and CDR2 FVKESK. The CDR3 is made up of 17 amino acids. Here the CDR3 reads CASRPGQGNSGANVLTF. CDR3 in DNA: TGTGCCAGCCGTCCGGGACAGGGAAACTCTGGGGCCAACGTCCTGACTTTC.

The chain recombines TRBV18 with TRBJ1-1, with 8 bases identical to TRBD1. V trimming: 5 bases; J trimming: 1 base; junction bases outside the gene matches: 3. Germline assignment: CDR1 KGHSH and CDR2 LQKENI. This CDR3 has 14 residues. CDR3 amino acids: CASSFGQGNTEAFF. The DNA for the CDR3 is TGTGCCAGCTCATTCGGACAGGGGAACACTGAAGCTTTCTTT. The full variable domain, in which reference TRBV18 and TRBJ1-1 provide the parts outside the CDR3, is NAGVMQNPRHLVRRRGQEARLRCSPMKGHSHVYWYRQLPEEGLKFMVYLQKENIIDESGMPKERFSAEFPKEGPSILRIQQVVRGDSAAYFCASSFGQGNTEAFFGQGTRLTVV.

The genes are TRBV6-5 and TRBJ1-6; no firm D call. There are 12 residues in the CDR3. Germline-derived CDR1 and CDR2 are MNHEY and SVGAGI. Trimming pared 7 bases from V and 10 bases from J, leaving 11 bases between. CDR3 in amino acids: CASTQGRSPLHF. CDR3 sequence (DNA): TGTGCCAGCACCCAAGGCCGATCACCCCTCCACTTT.

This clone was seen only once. The CDR3 nucleotides are TGTGCCAGCAGTTTATTTTGGGGGGCGGGCTATAATTCACCCCTCCACTTT. Amino acid sequence: CASSLFWGAGYNSPLHF. The rearrangement joins TRBV28 to TRBJ1-6, with TRBD1 as a possible D gene (6 bases). V lost 1 base to trimming and J lost 3 bases, with 13 bases between them. Germline V gives CDR1 MDHEN, CDR2 SYDVKM. This CDR3 has 17 residues.

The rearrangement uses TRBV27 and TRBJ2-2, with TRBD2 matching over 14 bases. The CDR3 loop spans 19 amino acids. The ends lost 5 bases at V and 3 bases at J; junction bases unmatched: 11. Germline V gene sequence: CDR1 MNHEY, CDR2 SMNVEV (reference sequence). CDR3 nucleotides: TGTGCCAGCAGTGCGAGATGGGGACTAGCGGGGGAAGACACCGGGGAGCTGTTTTTT. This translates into CASSARWGLAGEDTGELFF.

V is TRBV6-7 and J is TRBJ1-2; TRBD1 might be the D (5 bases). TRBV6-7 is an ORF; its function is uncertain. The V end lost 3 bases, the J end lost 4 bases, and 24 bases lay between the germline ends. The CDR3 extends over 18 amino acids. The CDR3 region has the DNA TGTGCCAGCAGTTATTTTCTAGCAGGGCAGGAGTTAACCTATGGCTACACCTTC. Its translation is CASSYFLAGQELTYGYTF.

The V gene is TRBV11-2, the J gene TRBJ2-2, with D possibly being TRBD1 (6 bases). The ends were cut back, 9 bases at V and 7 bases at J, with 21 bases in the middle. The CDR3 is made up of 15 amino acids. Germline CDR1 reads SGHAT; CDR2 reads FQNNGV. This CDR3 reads CASKEGVFGSGELFF. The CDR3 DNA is TGTGCCAGTAAAGAGGGGGTTTTCGGAAGCGGGGAGCTGTTTTTT.

The CDR3 DNA follows: TGCGCCAGCAGCCAAGATCCCCCTAGCGGGAAAAGCACAGATACGCAGTATTTT. Protein: CASSQDPPSGKSTDTQYF. V is TRBV4-1 and J is TRBJ2-3; TRBD2 agrees at 9 bases. The CDR3 extends over 18 amino acids. Germline V CDR1 and CDR2: MGHRA, YSYEKL. J lost 0 bases, V lost 0 bases, and 7 bases had no gene match.

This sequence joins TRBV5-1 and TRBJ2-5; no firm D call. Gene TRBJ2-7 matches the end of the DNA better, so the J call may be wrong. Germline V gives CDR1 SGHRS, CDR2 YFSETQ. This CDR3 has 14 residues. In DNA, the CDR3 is TGCGCCAGCAGCTTGACTGTTAGCTCCTACGAGCAGTACTTC. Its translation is CASSLTVSSYEQYF.

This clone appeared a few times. The DNA of the CDR3 is TGTGCCAGCAGCTTAGCGGGGCGGGGAGGCTATGGCTACACCTTC. Translating gives CASSLAGRGGYGYTF. The V call is TRBV7-9, the J call TRBJ1-2, with D possibly matching TRBD1 (5 bases). Germline lookup yields CDR1 SEHNR and CDR2 FQNEAQ (reference sequence). The CDR3 loop spans 15 amino acids. V gave up 0 bases and J gave up 4 bases, with 12 bases separating them.